A single sample gave rise to the 11 T cell receptor beta chains below, sequenced in a study of blood T cells in healthy people across ages. Sample-barcoded 5' priming and a J-beta primer mix drove a second PCR of about 6 to 11 cycles. TCRdb re-analysed the 5' RACE reads in MiXCR, keeping a single row per CDR3 protein. The sample has 650,000 to 900,000 distinct CDR3 sequences, less than 80% seen once. Sequenced material: blood. These receptors all come from a man younger than 40 in good health.

This chain joins TRBV20-1 and TRBJ2-7; 10 bases align to TRBD1. Germline V gene data show CDR1 as DFQATT and CDR2 as SNEGSKA (reference sequence). V lost 6 bases to trimming and J lost 0 bases; unmatched junction nucleotides: 5. The CDR3 spans 14 residues. The CDR3 DNA follows: TGCAGTGCGCCGGGACAGGGGAACTCCTACGAGCAGTACTTC. Its protein product is CSAPGQGNSYEQYF.

J is TRBJ1-2 and V is TRBV5-1, with 8 bases aligning to TRBD1. This CDR3 has 15 amino acids. V lost 4 bases, J lost 3 bases, and 8 bases stayed unmatched. In germline, CDR1 is SGHRS, CDR2 YFSETQ. As DNA, the CDR3 is TGCGCCAGCAGCAAGGACAGGGTTTCGGACTATGGCTACACCTTC. It codes for CASSKDRVSDYGYTF.

The genes are TRBV7-2 and TRBJ2-1; 12 bases align to TRBD2. J lost 9 bases, V lost 1 base, and 4 bases had no gene match. This CDR3 is built from 15 residues. The V gene's germline CDR1 is SGHTA and CDR2 FQGNSA. The CDR3 DNA sequence: TGTGCCAGCAGCTTAGGACTAGCGGGGGAGACTGAGCAGTTCTTC. Translating gives CASSLGLAGETEQFF.

V usage is TRBV5-1 and J usage is TRBJ1-5, with 7 bases identical to TRBD1. Germline CDR1 reads SGHRS; CDR2 reads YFSETQ. With 5 bases clipped from V and 0 bases from J, the junction kept 5 bases outside the gene matches. The CDR3 consists of 15 residues. In DNA, the CDR3 is TGCGCCAGCAGGGACAGGCCCTATAGCAATCAGCCCCAGCATTTT. Protein sequence: CASRDRPYSNQPQHF.

A few counts support this clonotype. This rearrangement joins TRBV4-3 to TRBJ2-7; D might be TRBD1 or TRBD2, each matching 5 bases. Germline CDR1 LGHNA, CDR2 YSLEER. CDR3 length: 15 amino acids. V lost 1 base to trimming and J lost 3 bases, with 13 bases between them. The chain's CDR3 is CASSQGGAVLYEQYF. The DNA of the CDR3 is TGCGCCAGCAGCCAAGGAGGGGCAGTCCTCTACGAGCAGTACTTC.

The chain joins TRBV2 to TRBJ2-5, with 11 bases that match TRBD2. The germline CDR1 and CDR2 sequences are SNHLY and FYNNEI. The junction had 7 bases not matched to a gene; V was cut back by 8 bases and J by 5 bases. The CDR3 covers 14 residues. The CDR3 bases are TGTGCCAGCGTGGTAGCGGGGGGGCTCGAGACCCAGTACTTC. Translating gives CASVVAGGLETQYF.

In DNA form, the CDR3 reads TGTGCCAGCAGCCAAGATTGGGCGGGCGAGACCCAGTACTTC. Protein sequence: CASSQDWAGETQYF. The chain carries TRBV4-2 and TRBJ2-5; possible D gene TRBD2, 5 bases. The ends were cut back, 0 bases at V and 5 bases at J, with 10 bases in the middle. This CDR3 contains 14 residues. Germline CDR1 LGHNA, CDR2 YNFKEQ.

The chain recombines TRBV28 with TRBJ2-7, with D perhaps matching TRBD1 or TRBD2 (6 bases each). Germline loops: CDR1 MDHEN, CDR2 SYDVKM. Trimming removed 1 base from V and 2 bases from J, with 12 bases in between. The CDR3 loop spans 15 amino acids. The CDR3 protein is CASSLSAEGAYEQYF. In DNA, the CDR3 is TGTGCCAGCAGTTTATCCGCGGAGGGGGCCTACGAGCAGTACTTC.

In this sample, this clonotype turned up a few times. The V gene is TRBV12-3 or TRBV12-4, the J gene TRBJ1-1, with a possible D match to TRBD1 (6 bases). Trimming cost V 6 bases and J 1 base, with 12 bases left between them. This CDR3 region has 14 residues. The DNA of the CDR3 is TGTGCCAGCAGGGGAGGGGGGACGAACACTGAAGCTTTCTTT. Amino acids: CASRGGGTNTEAFF.

The CDR3 DNA sequence: TGTGCCAGCAGCGTTGGACAGGGGGTGGCTGGGCAGTACTTC. Its protein is CASSVGQGVAGQYF. This rearrangement joins TRBV9 to TRBJ2-5, with 10 positions matching TRBD1. The germline V gene encodes CDR1 SGDLS and CDR2 YYNGEE. Losses at the gene ends were 2 bases for V and 11 bases for J; bases not matched to a gene: 9. This CDR3 spans 14 amino acids.

The chain combines TRBV29-1 with TRBJ1-2; D is ambiguous. Germline CDR1 SQVTM, CDR2 ANQGSEA. Deletions cut 3 bases from V and 2 bases from J, with 4 bases between. This CDR3 has 11 amino acids. Here the CDR3 reads CSVETNYGYTF. The CDR3 DNA reads TGCAGCGTTGAGACAAACTATGGCTACACCTTC.